The entry that follows covers one TCR beta chain sequence. Its antigen is undetermined. CDR3 length: 15 amino acids. The V and J ends lost 7 bases and 4 bases, in that order; junction bases with no gene match: 14. From germline, CDR1 is DFQATT and CDR2 SNEGSKA (reference sequence). Time point meaning: pre-sensitization, week 0. Stated treatment: therapeutic diphenylcyclopropenone sensitization with weekly scalp DPC. Alopecia patients deemed DPC-suitable, aged 18 to 70, excluding pregnancy. Attachment of unique molecular identifiers to individual cDNA molecules was performed in the library. As handled by the study authors: Ranging from about 23,224 to 750,000, TCR counts per sample had a median value of roughly 96,000. TCRdb redid the calling of the RACE reads with MiXCR, one entry per CDR3 protein. The V and J calls were determined by TCRdb, not by the authors. The data contain about 39,000 distinct CDR3 sequences, around 12% of them seen just once; the ten biggest clones take up 4.5% to 7%.

These data come from a study of human T cells and chemical hapten exposure. Whole-study results and caveats: Compared with pre-sensitization or healthy control sets, expanded TCRs clustered more.

The V and J genes are TRBV20-1 and TRBJ2-7, with 9 bases lining up with TRBD2. This TCR came from a young woman with alopecia areata. Some clones in this sample may be carry-over from other donors' samples. The specimen comprised whole blood, sampled in connection with sensitization to the hapten diphenylcyclopropenone (DPC). CDR3 sequence: CSVPGGSGSFYEQYF. The CDR3 DNA follows: TGCAGTGTCCCAGGGGGTAGCGGGAGTTTTTACGAGCAGTACTTC.